The T cell receptor beta chain under discussion was sequenced for a study of CD8+ T cells in alopecia areata. V shed 6 bases, J shed 3 bases, and the junction held 6 bases outside the gene matches. Per the germline V gene, CDR1 is MNHDT and CDR2 is YYDKIL. CDR3 size: 15 residues. Remarks on this clone: The gene names here belong to mouse. Read coverage stops 4 residues before the CDR3 terminus; the germline J gene supplies the remainder. The identical CDR3 is also encoded by other nucleotide sequences in the sample.

As the sequencing template, cDNA was produced by extracting RNA and reverse transcribing it. Assay used: immunoSEQ multiplex PCR; TCRdb lists only in-frame clones, some missing. This sample shows 270,000 or so clones and no singletons; more than 0.95% rests with the ten largest. Cutaneous lymph nodes were pooled and cells sorted by CD4, CD8alpha, NKG2D, NKG2ACE and more. The V gene is TRBV17, the J gene TRBJ2-1, with TRBD2 identical over 9 bases. Sequenced: CD4+ T cells sorted from a lymph node. This receptor was taken from a C3H/HeJ mouse with alopecia areata. MHC haplotype: H2-k. CDR3 sequence: CASSRGTGLYAEQFF. Partial CDR3 DNA: TGTGCTAGCAGCCGCGGGACTGGGCTCTATGCT.